What follows are 4 T cell receptor beta chains derived from one specimen sequenced in a study of blood T cell repertoires in COVID-19 (dated by TCRdb to about 2020). Libraries came from the immunoSEQ multiplex PCR assay. The immuneACCESS repertoire file appears here via TCRdb, limited to in-frame rearrangements. These files lack a portion of the clones; in checked studies, under half of the deficit traces to unresolved V genes, and the cause of the others is not known. Present in this sample are more than 150,000 clones, 86% of which were seen just once. The ten largest clones represent 5.5% to 7% of the sample. The sequencing sample was made of peripheral blood. The source is a middle-aged man with active or convalescent COVID-19.

The CDR3 sequence: CASSFFHSQETQYF. The DNA of the CDR3 is TGTGCCAGCAGCTTTTTTCACTCCCAAGAGACCCAGTACTTC. The V call is TRBV5-4, the J call TRBJ2-5, with no clear D. The V gene lost 2 bases and the J gene lost 1 base, with 9 bases spanning the gap. The CDR3 length is 14 residues. CDR1 SGHNT and CDR2 YYREEE come from the germline V gene (reference sequence).

The CDR3 DNA reads TGTGCCAGTAGTAGGTGGGAGGGCGGTCAAGAGACCCAGTACTTC. Translated, it gives CASSRWEGGQETQYF. The V and J genes are TRBV19 and TRBJ2-5; 7 bases align to TRBD2. Germline CDR1 and CDR2: LNHDA and SQIVND (reference sequence). V shed 4 bases, J shed 2 bases, and the junction held 7 bases outside the gene matches. This CDR3 is built from 15 residues.

The chain recombines TRBV19 with TRBJ1-1; 9 bases are a match to TRBD1. There are 15 residues in the CDR3. Looked up from germline, CDR1 is LNHDA and CDR2 is SQIVND (reference sequence). V was pared by 6 bases and J by 6 bases, with 11 bases of the junction left unmatched. CDR3 nucleotide sequence: TGTGCCAGTAGCCGAACAGGGGGCGCTTACCCTGAAGCTTTCTTT. This codes for CASSRTGGAYPEAFF.

To note about this clone: Other nucleotide sequences in the sample specify the same CDR3. V and J are TRBV4-3 and TRBJ1-1, with 7 nucleotides matching TRBD1. The CDR3 consists of 15 residues. Unmatched junction bases numbered 7, after V lost 2 bases and J lost 4 bases. The germline gives CDR1 LGHNA, CDR2 YSLEER. CDR3 in amino acids: CASSQNRGSSTEAFF. The CDR3 DNA reads as TGCGCCAGCAGCCAAAACAGGGGCAGTAGCACTGAAGCTTTCTTT.